The 32 T cell receptor beta chains listed next were all sequenced from one sample in a study of CD8 T cells in ankylosing spondylitis. What these receptors recognize is not known. TCRdb passed the 5' RACE reads through MiXCR, listing each CDR3 protein once. The sample consists of 220,000 or so distinct CDR3 sequences, roughly 18% of them appearing once. Whole-study results and caveats: About 8 highly homologous variants made up a TCR beta motif, and this motif appeared characteristic of ankylosing spondylitis blood.

Material for sequencing was blood, either unsorted or a sorted T cell fraction (not recorded which). These receptors all stem from a male donor with ankylosing spondylitis.

This clonotype was seen more than once but under ten times. CDR3 sequence: CALWTSGRAQRNEQFF. The DNA for the CDR3 is TGTGCCTTGTGGACTAGCGGGAGGGCCCAGCGGAATGAGCAGTTCTTC. The V call is TRBV30, the J call TRBJ2-1; TRBD2 matches at 15 bases. V dropped 7 bases and J dropped 7; count of bases not matched to a gene: 11. The CDR3 spans 16 residues. Germline CDR1 GTSNPN, CDR2 SVGIG (reference sequence).

The rearrangement links TRBV3-1 to TRBJ1-5; no clear D. Germline loops: CDR1 LGHDT, CDR2 YNNKEL (reference sequence). The CDR3 runs 14 residues. The V and J ends lost 2 bases and 4 bases respectively, with 9 bases between them. The chain's CDR3 is CASSQFAGNQPQHF. The CDR3 bases are TGTGCCAGCAGCCAATTTGCCGGTAATCAGCCCCAGCATTTT.

This clonotype came up many times. This chain joins TRBV6-2 or TRBV6-3 and TRBJ2-3, with TRBD2 matching over 7 bases. The CDR3 is made up of 14 amino acids. Losses at the gene ends were 6 bases for V and 1 base for J; bases not matched to a gene: 4. Germline V gives CDR1 MNHEY, CDR2 SVGEGT. CDR3 DNA sequence: TGTGCCAGCAGCTACAGCGGGGGCACAGATACGCAGTATTTT. This codes for CASSYSGGTDTQYF.

This clonotype was counted between two and nine times. This chain uses TRBV12-3 or TRBV12-4 with TRBJ2-7; no clear D. The germline V and J ends were trimmed by 1 base and 2 bases, with 6 bases remaining between them. This CDR3 region has 13 residues. CDR3 bases: TGTGCCAGCAGTTTAGAGCCCACCTACGAGCAGTACTTC. Protein product: CASSLEPTYEQYF.

This clonotype was recorded many times. This chain joins TRBV6-6 and TRBJ2-1; no clear D. Germline V CDR1 and CDR2: MNHNY, SVGAGI (reference sequence). CDR3 length: 13 residues. Trimming shortened V by 0 bases and J by 8 bases, and 8 bases separated the two germline ends. This CDR3 is CASSYSTWDEQFF. Written as DNA, the CDR3 is TGTGCCAGCAGTTACTCGACTTGGGATGAGCAGTTCTTC.

This clonotype was observed a handful of times. This chain joins TRBV5-1 and TRBJ1-1; 10 bases align to TRBD1. Trimming at V came to 1 base and at J to 8 bases, leaving 5 bases not matched to a gene. Germline assignment: CDR1 SGHRS and CDR2 YFSETQ. The CDR3 length is 14 residues. The CDR3 loop reads CASSLRDRGPEAFF. Here the CDR3 DNA reads TGCGCCAGCAGCTTGAGGGACAGGGGACCCGAAGCTTTCTTT. The full variable domain, completed using reference TRBV5-1 and TRBJ1-1, is KAGVTQTPRYLIKTRGQQVTLSCSPISGHRSVSWYQQTPGQGLQFLFEYFSETQRNKGNFPGRFSGRQFSNSRSEMNVSTLELGDSALYLCASSLRDRGPEAFFGQGTRLTVV.

Only a few counts were recorded for this clonotype. The V and J genes are TRBV27 and TRBJ2-7, with D unclear. This CDR3 has 13 residues. V was clipped by 3 bases and J by 4 bases, with 10 bases between them. Germline CDR1 reads MNHEY; CDR2 reads SMNVEV (reference sequence). The CDR3 loop is CASSFGEGYEQYF. In nucleotides, the CDR3 is TGTGCCAGCAGTTTTGGTGAAGGGTACGAGCAGTACTTC.

This clonotype was found a few times. The V call is TRBV4-1, the J call TRBJ2-1, with 7 nucleotides matching TRBD2. Trimming removed 1 base from V and 0 bases from J; junction bases left unmatched: 3. Per germline, CDR1 MGHRA and CDR2 YSYEKL. The CDR3 runs to 16 residues. CDR3 in amino acids: CASSQAGGGSYNEQFF. As DNA, the CDR3 is TGCGCCAGCAGCCAAGCTGGGGGGGGCTCCTACAATGAGCAGTTCTTC.

This chain links TRBV7-9 with TRBJ2-7, with 7 bases identical to TRBD2. V was clipped by 5 bases and J by 2 bases; unmatched bases: 9. The V gene's germline CDR1 is SEHNR and CDR2 FQNEAQ (reference sequence). CDR3 length: 15 amino acids. Here the CDR3 DNA reads TGTGCCAGCAGCCAGCAGGGACTATCCGCCTACGAGCAGTACTTC. Its protein is CASSQQGLSAYEQYF.

This clonotype was recorded once. The V call is TRBV19, the J call TRBJ1-1; D uncertain. Germline V lookup: CDR1 LNHDA, CDR2 SQIVND (reference sequence). The CDR3 has 15 amino acids. With 10 bases removed from V and 3 bases from J, the gap between germline ends came to 21 bases. The CDR3 DNA is TGTGCCACCCTAGACCGGGAACCTAAATACACTGAAGCTTTCTTT. This codes for CATLDREPKYTEAFF.

This clonotype was recorded a few times. This chain connects TRBV5-6 to TRBJ2-5, with 9 bases identical to TRBD1. V dropped 3 bases and J dropped 5; count of bases not matched to a gene: 2. Germline CDR1 and CDR2: SGHDT and YYEEEE. This CDR3 is 13 amino acids long. The CDR3 DNA reads as TGTGCCAGCAGCTACAGGGGGCTTGAGACCCAGTACTTC. Its translation is CASSYRGLETQYF.

This clonotype showed up just once. The gene calls are TRBV9 and TRBJ2-1; D perhaps matches TRBD1 (6 bases). V was pared by 3 bases and J by 0 bases, with 13 bases between. Germline CDR1 is SGDLS and CDR2 is YYNGEE. This CDR3 comprises 16 residues. CDR3 sequence reads: CASSGTGPSSYNEQFF. In DNA, the CDR3 is TGTGCCAGCAGCGGTACAGGGCCGAGCTCCTACAATGAGCAGTTCTTC.

The CDR3 loop is CASSYLAGGFYNEQFF. Written as DNA, the CDR3 is TGTGCCAGCAGTTACTTGGCGGGAGGATTCTACAATGAGCAGTTCTTC. The chain carries TRBV6-5 and TRBJ2-1, with TRBD2 identical over 8 bases. Trimming took 1 base from V and 3 from J; bases not matched to a gene: 5. The CDR3 has 16 residues. Germline CDR1 MNHEY, CDR2 SVGAGI.

This clonotype has just a few counts. The chain employs TRBV10-1 and TRBJ2-7, with D perhaps TRBD1 or TRBD2 (5 bases each). Trimming took off 0 bases at V and 2 bases at J, with 11 bases between the two ends. The CDR3 is 15 residues long. The germline CDR1 and CDR2 sequences are WNHNN and SYGVQD (reference sequence). The CDR3 loop reads CASSESRGYPYEQYF. The CDR3 nucleotides read TGCGCCAGCAGTGAGTCGAGGGGATACCCCTACGAGCAGTACTTC.

The chain uses TRBV12-3 or TRBV12-4 and TRBJ1-5; D is undetermined. CDR3 length: 15 residues. The V end lost 2 bases, the J end lost 4 bases, and 12 bases lay between the germline ends. CDR3 sequence reads: CASSLSADLNQPQHF. CDR3 coding DNA: TGTGCCAGCAGTTTATCTGCCGACTTGAATCAGCCCCAGCATTTT.

This clonotype was seen a handful of times. The chain is built from TRBV11-2 and TRBJ1-1; D possibly corresponds to TRBD1 (6 bases). Trimming took off 5 bases at V and 4 bases at J, with 26 bases between the two ends. The germline gives CDR1 SGHAT, CDR2 FQNNGV. CDR3 length: 18 residues. CDR3 sequence (DNA): TGTGCCAGCAGCGCATATTGGGCCCGGGGGGGCGGGGGCACTGAAGCTTTCTTT. Its translation: CASSAYWARGGGGTEAFF.

The chain employs TRBV11-2 and TRBJ2-1; D is unclear. Germline lookup yields CDR1 SGHAT and CDR2 FQNNGV. The CDR3 is made up of 13 amino acids. V lost 5 bases and J lost 5, with 10 bases in between. In DNA, the CDR3 is TGTGCCAGCAGCCCCCCGCCGGACAATGAGCAGTTCTTC. Translating it yields CASSPPPDNEQFF.

The V call is TRBV7-9, the J call TRBJ2-3, with D perhaps TRBD2 (6 bases). V lost 5 bases and J 0 bases, leaving 15 bases between the germline ends. The CDR3 runs 16 residues. Germline V gene data show CDR1 as SEHNR and CDR2 as FQNEAQ (reference sequence). This CDR3 is CASSPRDRGSTDTQYF. The CDR3 coding sequence is TGTGCCAGCAGCCCGCGGGATAGGGGAAGCACAGATACGCAGTATTTT.

This clonotype was counted only a few times. This chain uses TRBV30 with TRBJ1-1; a weak D match, TRBD1 (6 bases). V was clipped by 4 bases and J by 1 base, with 10 bases between them. Germline V gene sequence: CDR1 GTSNPN, CDR2 SVGIG (reference sequence). The CDR3 runs 13 residues. CDR3 protein: CAWNPGENTEAFF. In nucleotides, the CDR3 is TGTGCCTGGAACCCAGGGGAGAACACTGAAGCTTTCTTT.

The J gene is TRBJ1-1, the V gene TRBV5-5; no clear D. Trimming stripped 4 bases from V and 1 base from J, with 8 bases between. The CDR3 is 13 residues long. Germline CDR1 reads SGHKS; CDR2 reads YYEKEE (reference sequence). CDR3 residues: CASSTPGNTEAFF. Written as DNA, the CDR3 is TGTGCCAGCAGCACCCCAGGGAACACTGAAGCTTTCTTT.

In this sample, this clonotype turned up a few times. The genes are TRBV4-3 and TRBJ2-5, with D unclear. V lost 0 bases and J 3 bases, leaving 5 bases between the germline ends. Germline V gene lookup returns CDR1 LGHNA and CDR2 YSLEER. CDR3 size: 13 residues. The CDR3 here is CASSQDGEETQYF. In DNA form, the CDR3 reads TGCGCCAGCAGCCAAGATGGGGAAGAGACCCAGTACTTC.

The rearrangement joins TRBV2 to TRBJ2-6; TRBD2 might be the D (6 bases). Trimming cost V 6 bases and J 0 bases, with 12 bases left between them. The CDR3 is 16 amino acids. Germline V gene lookup returns CDR1 SNHLY and CDR2 FYNNEI. CDR3 sequence reads: CASRGGVASGANVLTF. As DNA, the CDR3 is TGTGCCAGCAGGGGGGGAGTTGCCTCTGGGGCCAACGTCCTGACTTTC.

This clonotype was recorded many times. The chain couples TRBV27 to TRBJ2-7, with D perhaps TRBD2 (6 bases). Per germline, CDR1 MNHEY and CDR2 SMNVEV (reference sequence). The germline V and J ends were trimmed by 8 bases and 1 base, with 15 bases remaining between them. CDR3 length: 14 residues. The CDR3 DNA reads as TGTGCCAGCGGGGGGAAACTTGGTTCCTACGAGCAGTACTTC. This codes for CASGGKLGSYEQYF.

This clonotype was counted a few times. The chain has TRBV3-1 and TRBJ2-7, with TRBD2 identical over 12 bases. V was pared by 6 bases and J by 7 bases, with 7 bases of the junction left unmatched. Per germline, CDR1 LGHDT and CDR2 YNNKEL (reference sequence). The CDR3 has 14 residues. The CDR3 sequence: CASSRLAGVGEQYF. The CDR3 nucleotides are TGTGCCAGCAGTCGACTAGCGGGAGTGGGTGAGCAGTACTTC.

The table lists this clonotype with many counts. This chain joins TRBV27 and TRBJ2-2; 13 nucleotides line up with TRBD2. The germline V gene has CDR1 MNHEY and CDR2 SMNVEV (reference sequence). There are 17 residues in the CDR3. The trim removed 2 bases at V and 4 bases at J, leaving 4 bases unmatched. The CDR3 here is CASSLRGLAGPTGELFF. CDR3 coding DNA: TGTGCCAGCAGTTTACGGGGACTAGCGGGGCCCACCGGGGAGCTGTTTTTT.

This clonotype was recorded at least ten times. The gene calls are TRBV29-1 and TRBJ2-7; perhaps TRBD1 as D (5 bases). The ends were cut back, 1 base at V and 1 base at J, with 5 bases in the middle. CDR1 and CDR2 from the germline V gene are SQVTM and ANQGSEA. This CDR3 contains 12 residues. CDR3 bases: TGCAGCGTTGAAGGACAGTCCTACGAGCAGTACTTC. This codes for CSVEGQSYEQYF.

The genes are TRBV6-5 and TRBJ2-5, with no clear D. CDR1 and CDR2 from the germline V gene are MNHEY and SVGAGI. The ends were cut back, 0 bases at V and 7 bases at J, with 9 bases in the middle. CDR3 length equals 13 residues. The DNA for the CDR3 is TGTGCCAGCAGTTACTCCGAGAGTGGGACCCAGTACTTC. Amino acid sequence: CASSYSESGTQYF.

This clonotype was observed a handful of times. The rearrangement uses TRBV15 and TRBJ2-4; tentatively, D is TRBD1 (6 bases). Per the germline V gene, CDR1 is LNHNV and CDR2 is YYDKDF (reference sequence). V dropped 4 bases and J dropped 15 bases, with 16 bases sitting between them. CDR3 length: 12 amino acids. CDR3 DNA: TGTGCCACCAGCAAATTACAGGGATTTCGGTACTTC. Its protein is CATSKLQGFRYF.

This clonotype was seen a few times. The V and J genes are TRBV27 and TRBJ2-6, with TRBD1 identical over 9 bases. The ends lost 3 bases at V and 0 bases at J; junction bases unmatched: 6. Per the germline V gene, CDR1 is MNHEY and CDR2 is SMNVEV (reference sequence). The length of the CDR3 is 18 residues. Here the CDR3 reads CASSFLQGAASGANVLTF. The CDR3 DNA follows: TGTGCCAGCAGTTTCCTACAGGGGGCAGCCTCTGGGGCCAACGTCCTGACTTTC. Looking up the rest from reference TRBV27 and TRBJ2-6 gives the full variable domain: EAQVTQNPRYLITVTGKKLTVTCSQNMNHEYMSWYRQDPGLGLRQIYYSMNVEVTDKGDVPEGYKVSRKEKRNFPLILESPSPNQTSLYFCASSFLQGAASGANVLTFGAGSRLTVL.

The sample holds a few counts of this clonotype. The rearrangement links TRBV28 to TRBJ2-5; TRBD2 might be the D (6 bases). Trimming cost V 2 bases and J 5 bases, with 15 bases left between them. CDR3 length: 15 residues. CDR1 MDHEN and CDR2 SYDVKM come from the germline V gene. CDR3 in amino acids: CASSLEWDSRETQYF. CDR3 DNA: TGTGCCAGCAGTTTAGAGTGGGACTCCAGGGAGACCCAGTACTTC. Filled out from reference TRBV28 and TRBJ2-5, the complete variable domain reads DVKVTQSSRYLVKRTGEKVFLECVQDMDHENMFWYRQDPGLGLRLIYFSYDVKMKEKGDIPEGYSVSREKKERFSLILESASTNQTSMYLCASSLEWDSRETQYFGPGTRLLVL.

The genes are TRBV11-2 and TRBJ2-3; TRBD2 matches at 11 bases. The CDR3 sequence is 17 residues long. The J segment lost 2 bases and the V segment lost 2 bases, leaving 6 bases of the junction unmatched. CDR1 SGHAT and CDR2 FQNNGV come from the germline V gene. CDR3 bases: TGTGCCAGCAGCTTATTAACTAGCGGGGGTCCCACAGATACGCAGTATTTT. Its protein is CASSLLTSGGPTDTQYF. Complete variable domain (other parts from reference TRBV11-2 and TRBJ2-3): EAGVAQSPRYKIIEKRQSVAFWCNPISGHATLYWYQQILGQGPKLLIQFQNNGVVDDSQLPKDRFSAERLKGVDSTLKIQPAKLEDSAVYLCASSLLTSGGPTDTQYFGPGTRLTVL.

V and J are TRBV30 and TRBJ2-5; 10 bases match TRBD2. V gave up 5 bases and J gave up 2 bases; unmatched junction bases: 2. The length of the CDR3 is 13 residues. CDR1 GTSNPN and CDR2 SVGIG come from the germline V gene (reference sequence). For the CDR3, the DNA is TGTGCCTGGGCACTAGCGGGACAAGAGACCCAGTACTTC. This translates into CAWALAGQETQYF. Complete variable domain (other parts from reference TRBV30 and TRBJ2-5): SQTIHQWPATLVQPVGSPLSLECTVEGTSNPNLYWYRQAAGRGLQLLFYSVGIGQISSEVPQNLSASRPQDRQFILSSKKLLLSDSGFYLCAWALAGQETQYFGPGTRLLVL.